Listed here are 2 T cell receptor beta chains from one sample, sequenced in a study of blood T cell repertoires in COVID-19. The method was immunoSEQ multiplex PCR; TCRdb's version includes in-frame clones alone and lacks a portion of them. The sample lists approximately 140,000 clones, around 87% occurring once. Specimen: peripheral blood. These receptors were obtained from an older woman with active or convalescent COVID-19.

The V and J genes are TRBV2 and TRBJ1-1, with TRBD1 as a possible D gene (5 bases). The V end lost 6 bases, the J end lost 6 bases, and 14 bases lay between the germline ends. The CDR3 consists of 13 residues. Germline lookup yields CDR1 SNHLY and CDR2 FYNNEI. The CDR3 DNA sequence: TGTGCCAGCAGGCGGGGGGAGGGACCTGAAGCTTTCTTT. Its protein product is CASRRGEGPEAFF.

J is TRBJ2-3 and V is TRBV24-1; possible D gene TRBD1, 5 bases. The CDR3 has 19 residues. Deletions cut 6 bases from V and 0 bases from J, with 24 bases between. Per germline, CDR1 KGHDR and CDR2 SFDVKD. DNA for the CDR3: TGTGCCACCAGTCGATTAGGGATTTGGGGCGTTTCTAGCACAGATACGCAGTATTTT. Translating it yields CATSRLGIWGVSSTDTQYF.